This T cell receptor (beta chain) was sequenced in a study of response to subunit inactivated influenza vaccine. From the RT-PCR reads, TCRdb called clonotypes with MiXCR, one entry per CDR3 protein. The sample shows under 550,000 distinct CDR3 sequences, about 7.6% of them seen only once. A few counts support this clonotype. Its antigen is unidentified. Points from the study as a whole: It was the authors' suggestion that each seasonal influenza vaccination recruits few new T cells.

This CDR3 region has 14 residues. V lost 4 bases and J 4 bases, leaving 15 bases between the germline ends. CDR1 is SGHRS and CDR2 is YFSETQ in the germline V gene. This sequence was found in a man aged 45 to 75 who received an inactivated influenza vaccine. V is TRBV5-1 and J is TRBJ2-7; D may be TRBD2 (5 bases). The sequences come from PBMCs from blood, collected about 23 months after vaccination. CDR3 sequence: CASSAGRLGYEQYF. The CDR3, as DNA: TGCGCCAGCAGCGCGGGTCGTTTGGGGTACGAGCAGTACTTC.